Listed below are T cell receptor beta chains from one sample, sequenced in a study of T cell repertoires in cytomegalovirus infection. In TCRdb, the reads were re-called with MiXCR into one record per CDR3 protein. Among approximately 76,000 distinct CDR3 sequences, 35% to 45% were seen once, and the ten largest hold 85% to 95%. These TCRs are of unknown antigen specificity. Specimen: CD8+ T cells from cultured PBMCs, collected from culture after CMV antigen stimulation. The receptors shown here come from a human donor in good health (CMV status not recorded). Some clones in this sample may be carry-over from other donors' samples. Both conserved end residues are part of each CDR3. D genes are given only for firm matches. Only part of the rows carry a size: once, few, many, or a class if the clone is expanded.

. . TRBJ1-5 TRBV7-4 TGTGCCAGCAGCCCACAGGGAGATAGCAATCAGCCCCAGCATTTT CASSPQGDSNQPQHF
. TRBD1 TRBJ2-7 TRBV20-1 TGCAGTGCGAGTGACAGGGGCACCTACGAGCAGTACTTC CSASDRGTYEQYF
. . TRBJ1-2 TRBV12-3/TRBV12-4 TGTGCCAGCAGTTCTCCCGGGGAATCCAACTATGGCTACACCTTC CASSSPGESNYGYTF
. TRBD1 TRBJ2-7 TRBV27 TGTGCCAGCAGTTTCTCACAGGGGAGCGAGCAGTACTTC CASSFSQGSEQYF
. . TRBJ1-6 TRBV28 TGTGCCAGCAGTTTGGCAGGCCGATATAATTCACCCCTCCACTTT CASSLAGRYNSPLHF
. . TRBJ1-2 TRBV12-3/TRBV12-4 TGTGCCAGCAGTTTAGCGTCGGCAGATGGCTACACCTTC CASSLASADGYTF
. TRBD2 TRBJ2-3 TRBV4-3 TGCGCCAGCAGCCAAGCCGTGGCCGGGACTAGGTCAGATACGCAGTATTTT CASSQAVAGTRSDTQYF
few TRBD2 TRBJ2-7 TRBV28 TGTGCCAGCAGAGGCGGGGGGGCAGCGTACGAGCAGTACTTC CASRGGGAAYEQYF
. TRBD2 TRBJ2-2 TRBV12-3/TRBV12-4 TGTGCCAGCAGCCCCGGCGGGGGAAACACCGGGGAGCTGTTTTTT CASSPGGGNTGELFF
. . TRBJ1-3 TRBV7-2 TGTGCCAGCAGCTTAGGGACGTCCTCTGGAAACACCATATATTTT CASSLGTSSGNTIYF
few TRBD1 TRBJ1-1 TRBV7-8 TGTGCCAGCAGCCTAGAGGCAGGGGGGGTCACTGAAGCTTTCTTT CASSLEAGGVTEAFF
. . TRBJ1-6 TRBV18 TGTGCCAGCTCACCTATGAAGGGGCCTAATAATTCACCCCTCCACTTT CASSPMKGPNNSPLHF
. . TRBJ1-1 TRBV4-1 TGCGCCAGCAGCCAAGAGCCCGGGGGGGCTGAAGCTTTCTTT CASSQEPGGAEAFF
. TRBD2 TRBJ2-3 TRBV29-1 TGCAGCGTTGGCCCTAGCGGAAGCACAGATACGCAGTATTTT CSVGPSGSTDTQYF
. TRBD1 TRBJ1-1 TRBV4-1 TGTGCCAGCAGCCTCGGGACAGACATGAACACTGAAGCTTTCTTT CASSLGTDMNTEAFF
few . TRBJ2-5 TRBV5-5 TGTGCCAGCAGAGCCCCAGGGAACCTGTTCGGGGAGACCCAGTACTTC CASRAPGNLFGETQYF